The table lists the clone carrying this T cell receptor (beta chain) with many counts. Maryland, USA blood bank volunteers served as healthy controls. PBMCs stored at -80 C, 2 million in total, were the source of the unsorted libraries. This record belongs to a study of neurological immune-mediated disorders. The CDR3 is made up of 17 amino acids. The V gene end was trimmed by 2 bases and the J gene end by 5 bases; junction bases not matched to a gene: 12. Germline-derived CDR1 and CDR2 are SGHRS and YFSETQ. Over 190 million TCR-beta sequences from 15-18 subjects came from every sequencing run. TCRdb reprocessed the 5' RACE reads with MiXCR, giving one entry per CDR3 protein. The sample has tens of thousands of distinct CDR3 sequences; around 10% are singletons.

The sequenced sample consisted of PBMCs. This receptor was obtained from a man aged 35 to 55 in good health. V and J are TRBV5-1 and TRBJ1-5, with 8 bases lining up with TRBD1. CDR3 protein: CASSLLPTGATYQPQHF. The CDR3 nucleotides are TGCGCCAGCAGCTTATTGCCGACAGGGGCGACTTATCAGCCCCAGCATTTT.